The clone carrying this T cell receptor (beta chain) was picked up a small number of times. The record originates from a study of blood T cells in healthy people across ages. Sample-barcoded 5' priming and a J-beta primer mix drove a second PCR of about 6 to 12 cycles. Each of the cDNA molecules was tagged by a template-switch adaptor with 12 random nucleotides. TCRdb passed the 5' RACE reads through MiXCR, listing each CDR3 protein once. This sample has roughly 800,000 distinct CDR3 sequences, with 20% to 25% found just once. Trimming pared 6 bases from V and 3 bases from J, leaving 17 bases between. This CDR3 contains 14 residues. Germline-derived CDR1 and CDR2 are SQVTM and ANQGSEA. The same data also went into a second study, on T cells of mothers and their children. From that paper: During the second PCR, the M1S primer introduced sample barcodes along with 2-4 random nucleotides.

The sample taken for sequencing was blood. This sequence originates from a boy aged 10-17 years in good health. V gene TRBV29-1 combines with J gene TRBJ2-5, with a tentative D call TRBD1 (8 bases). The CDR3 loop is CSVTGGVIEETQYF. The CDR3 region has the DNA TGCAGCGTCACAGGGGGGGTCATAGAAGAGACCCAGTACTTC.